The present entry profiles one T cell receptor beta chain with its context. This record belongs to a study of blood T cell repertoires in COVID-19. Overall study context: From the United States, Italy and Spain came samples of acute and convalescent COVID-19. PBMCs, B-cell-depleted T cells, or T cells provided the cDNA or gDNA that made up the material.

Germline trimming cut 2 bases from V and 6 bases from J; bases unmatched to any gene: 12. CDR1 SGHNT and CDR2 YENEEA come from the germline V gene. This CDR3 has 16 residues. Original data processing: Reference gene primer amplification gave estimated nucleated cell counts. Assay: immunoSEQ multiplex PCR; the TCRdb copy retains only in-frame clones and omits some. The V and J calls and the clone size are those of that table, but D and trimming were determined from the DNA. The sample lists roughly 230,000 clones, 82% occurring once. The sample consisted of peripheral blood. The chain uses TRBV11-3 and TRBJ2-7; TRBD2 aligns across 8 bases. The TCR originated in a woman older than 75 with acute or convalescent COVID-19. CDR3 residues: CASSLSSSGGAVEQYF. CDR3 DNA sequence: TGTGCCAGCAGCTTATCCTCCTCCGGGGGGGCAGTCGAGCAGTACTTC. The entire variable domain, with the rest obtained from reference TRBV11-3 and TRBJ2-7, is as follows: EAGVVQSPRYKIIEKKQPVAFWCNPISGHNTLYWYLQNLGQGPELLIRYENEEAVDDSQLPKDRFSAERLKGVDSTLKIQPAELGDSAVYLCASSLSSSGGAVEQYFGPGTRLTVT.